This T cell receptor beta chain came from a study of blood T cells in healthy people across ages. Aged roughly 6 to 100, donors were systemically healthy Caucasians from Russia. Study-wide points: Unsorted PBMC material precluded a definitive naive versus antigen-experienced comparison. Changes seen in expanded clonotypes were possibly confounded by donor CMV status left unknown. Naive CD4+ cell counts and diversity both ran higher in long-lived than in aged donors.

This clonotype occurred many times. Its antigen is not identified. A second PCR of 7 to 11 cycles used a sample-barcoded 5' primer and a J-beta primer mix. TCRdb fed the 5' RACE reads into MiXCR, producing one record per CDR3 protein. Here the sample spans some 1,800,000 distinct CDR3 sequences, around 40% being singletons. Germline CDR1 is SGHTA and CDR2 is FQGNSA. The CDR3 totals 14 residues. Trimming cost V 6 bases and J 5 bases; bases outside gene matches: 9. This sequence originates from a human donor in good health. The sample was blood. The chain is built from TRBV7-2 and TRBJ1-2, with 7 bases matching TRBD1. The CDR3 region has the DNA TGTGCCAGCAGTCCTGCAGGGGGGGCGTATGGCTACACCTTC. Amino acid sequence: CASSPAGGAYGYTF.